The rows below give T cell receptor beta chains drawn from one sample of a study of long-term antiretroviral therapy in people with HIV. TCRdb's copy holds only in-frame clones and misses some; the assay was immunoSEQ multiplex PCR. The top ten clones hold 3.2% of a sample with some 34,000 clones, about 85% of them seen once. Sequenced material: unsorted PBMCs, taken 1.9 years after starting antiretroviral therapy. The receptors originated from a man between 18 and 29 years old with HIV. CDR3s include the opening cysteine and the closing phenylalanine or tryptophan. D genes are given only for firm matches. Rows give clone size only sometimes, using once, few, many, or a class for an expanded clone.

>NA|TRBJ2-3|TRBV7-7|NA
TGTGCTAGCAGCATCGACAGCACAGATACGCAGTATTTT
CASSIDSTDTQYF
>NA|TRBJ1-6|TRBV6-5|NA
TGTGCCAGCAGTTCGCAGGACGGTGTTTATAATTCACCCCTCCACTTT
CASSSQDGVYNSPLHF
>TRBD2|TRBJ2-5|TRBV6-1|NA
TGTGCCAGCAGTGAACTAGCGGGGGGGCCAGAGACCCAGTACTTC
CASSELAGGPETQYF
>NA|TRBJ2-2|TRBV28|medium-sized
TGTGCCAGCAGTTTTCGAGGGACCGGGGAGCTGTTTTTT
CASSFRGTGELFF
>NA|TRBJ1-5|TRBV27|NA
TGTGCCAGCAGTTTTAGGGCCAGCTATCAGCCCCAGCATTTT
CASSFRASYQPQHF
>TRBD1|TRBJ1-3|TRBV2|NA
TGTGCCAGCTCCGGGACAGGACCTGGAAACACCATATATTTT
CASSGTGPGNTIYF
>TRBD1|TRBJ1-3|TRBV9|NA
TGTGCCAGCAGCCCCAGGGGGAAGTACACCATATATTTT
CASSPRGKYTIYF
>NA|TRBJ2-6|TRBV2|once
TGTGCCAGCAGTTATAGTTCTGGGGCCAACGTCCTGACTTTC
CASSYSSGANVLTF
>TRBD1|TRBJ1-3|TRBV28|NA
TGTGCCACCGCCGGACAGGGTGCGGACACCATATATTTT
CATAGQGADTIYF
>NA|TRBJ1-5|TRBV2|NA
TGTGCCAGCAGGGGTGGGGCAGCTTCTAGCAATCAGCCCCAGCATTTT
CASRGGAASSNQPQHF
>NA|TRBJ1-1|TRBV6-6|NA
TGTGCCAGCAGTTACTCGTTGATTGAAGCTTTCTTT
CASSYSLIEAFF
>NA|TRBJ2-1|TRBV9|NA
TGTGCCAGCAGCGTAGGGACGGGAGAGCAGTTCTTC
CASSVGTGEQFF
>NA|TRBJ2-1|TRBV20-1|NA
TGCAGTGCTTCTACCCCCAATGAGCAGTTCTTC
CSASTPNEQFF
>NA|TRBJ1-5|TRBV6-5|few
TGTGCCAGCAGTTACGGGCAGGGTGGGCAGCCCCAGCATTTT
CASSYGQGGQPQHF
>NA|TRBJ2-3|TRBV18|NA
TGTGCCAGCTCATTTTCCCCAGATACGCAGTATTTT
CASSFSPDTQYF
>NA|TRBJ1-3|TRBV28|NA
TGTGCCAGCAGTTTTGGGGGTAGTTCGGGAAACACCATATATTTT
CASSFGGSSGNTIYF
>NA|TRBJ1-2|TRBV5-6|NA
TGTGCCAGCAGCTCACAGGGCCCTTATGGCTACACCTTC
CASSSQGPYGYTF
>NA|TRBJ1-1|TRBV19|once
TGTGCCTCCAGCAAGAGGACGGATGAAGCTTTCTTT
CASSKRTDEAFF
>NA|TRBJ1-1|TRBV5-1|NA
TGCGCCAGCAGCGCAGCTCCGGGCGTGGGGGGGGCCACTGAAGCTTTCTTT
CASSAAPGVGGATEAFF
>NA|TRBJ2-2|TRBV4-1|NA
TGCGCCAGCAGCCAAGACCGCCACGGGGCCTCGGAGGTCGGGGAGCTGTTTTTT
CASSQDRHGASEVGELFF
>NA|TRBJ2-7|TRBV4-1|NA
TGCGCCAGCAGCCAAGGAACGAGCTCCTACGAGCAGTACTTC
CASSQGTSSYEQYF
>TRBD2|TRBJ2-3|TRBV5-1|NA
TGCGCCAGCAGCTTCGTAGCGGGGCCTCCAGATACGCAGTATTTT
CASSFVAGPPDTQYF
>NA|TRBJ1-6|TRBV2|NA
TGTGCCAGCAGTGAAGCAGGGTTTTATCCGGATTCACCCCTCCACTTT
CASSEAGFYPDSPLHF
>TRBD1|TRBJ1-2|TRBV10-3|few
TGTGCCATCAGTTTCGACAGGGGGCCCAACTATGGCTACACCTTC
CAISFDRGPNYGYTF
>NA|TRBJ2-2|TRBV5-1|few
TGCGCCAGCAGCTTGGCGGTGACAAGGATGGCCGGGGAGCTGTTTTTT
CASSLAVTRMAGELFF
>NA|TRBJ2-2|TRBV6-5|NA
TGTGCCAGCAGGGGGGGCTGGAACACCGGGGAGCTGTTTTTT
CASRGGWNTGELFF
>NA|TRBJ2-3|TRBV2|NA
TGTGCCAGCAGGCCTATCCCTGATACGCAGTATTTT
CASRPIPDTQYF
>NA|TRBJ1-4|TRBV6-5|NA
TGTGCCAGCAGACCAGGGGACCGGGAAAAACTGTTTTTT
CASRPGDREKLFF
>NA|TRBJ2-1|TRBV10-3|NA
TGTGCCATCAGTGTATTTGACGGGGGCCAATACAATGAGCAGTTCTTC
CAISVFDGGQYNEQFF
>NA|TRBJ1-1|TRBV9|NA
TGTGCCAGCAGCGTAGAGGCGGGGAGCGGGACTGAAGCTTTCTTT
CASSVEAGSGTEAFF
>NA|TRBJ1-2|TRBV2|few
TGTGCCAGCAGCCTCTACTTGGTCAGCGGCTACACCTTC
CASSLYLVSGYTF
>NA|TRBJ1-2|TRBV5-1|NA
TGCGCCAGCAGCTTCAGTAAGGGAGTTAACGGCTACACCTTC
CASSFSKGVNGYTF
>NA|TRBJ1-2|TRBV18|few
TGTGCCAGCTCACCGGGAGGGGTGTATGGCTACACCTTC
CASSPGGVYGYTF
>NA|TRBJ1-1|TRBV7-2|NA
TGTGCCAGCAGCACGTTTGGGGGGGGAGCTTTCTTT
CASSTFGGGAFF
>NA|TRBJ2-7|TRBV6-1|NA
TGTGCCAGCAGTGAAGAACAGGGTGGCGACGAGCAGTACTTC
CASSEEQGGDEQYF
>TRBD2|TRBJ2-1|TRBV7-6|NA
TGTGCCAGCAGCTTAGAGGGGCGGGGGGGCTACAATGAGCAGTTCTTC
CASSLEGRGGYNEQFF
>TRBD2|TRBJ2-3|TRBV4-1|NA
TGCGCCAGCAGCCAAGGGGGAGCGGGGGGGGGCACAGATACGCAGTATTTT
CASSQGGAGGGTDTQYF
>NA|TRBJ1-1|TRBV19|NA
TGTGCCAGTACTCGGTTGAGGGATGACACTGAAGCTTTCTTT
CASTRLRDDTEAFF
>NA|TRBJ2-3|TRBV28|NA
TGTGCCAGCAACCCTGTAATAATCACAGATACGCAGTATTTT
CASNPVIITDTQYF
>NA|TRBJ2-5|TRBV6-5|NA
TGTGCGACGGGAAGGCAGCGCCAAGAGACCCAGTACTTC
CATGRQRQETQYF
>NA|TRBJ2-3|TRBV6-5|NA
TGTGCCAGCAGTTTAGACCGAGTTACGCAGTATTTT
CASSLDRVTQYF
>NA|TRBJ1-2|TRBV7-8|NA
TGTGCCAGCAACTACTACCCCTCAGCTAACTATGGCTACACCTTC
CASNYYPSANYGYTF
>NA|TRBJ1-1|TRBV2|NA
TGTGCCAGCAGGAAGGACAGATTGAACACTGAAGCTTTCTTT
CASRKDRLNTEAFF
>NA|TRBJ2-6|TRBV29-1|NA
TGCAGCGTTGATGAGTCCCAGGGCCCTGGGGCCAACGTCCTGACTTTC
CSVDESQGPGANVLTF
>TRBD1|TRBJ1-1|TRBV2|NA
TGTGCCAGCCGGTGGGGACAGCGGAACACTGAAGCTTTCTTT
CASRWGQRNTEAFF
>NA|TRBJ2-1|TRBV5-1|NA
TGCGCCAGCAGCTTGGGTGGCGCCCTGGGAAATGAGCAGTTCTTC
CASSLGGALGNEQFF
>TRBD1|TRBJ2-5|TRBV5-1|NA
TGCGCCAGCAGCAGGACAGGGGTCCAAGAGACCCAGTACTTC
CASSRTGVQETQYF
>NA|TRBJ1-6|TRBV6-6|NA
TGTGCCAGCAGTTACTTAGGACAAGGGGATTATTCACCCCTCCACTTT
CASSYLGQGDYSPLHF
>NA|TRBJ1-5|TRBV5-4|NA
TGTGCCAGCAGCTTCTGGGGGGCGGGCAATCAGCCCCAGCATTTT
CASSFWGAGNQPQHF
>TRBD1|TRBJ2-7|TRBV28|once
TGTGCCAGCCGGGACAGGGGCTCCTACGAGCAGTACTTC
CASRDRGSYEQYF
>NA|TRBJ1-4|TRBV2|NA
TGTGCCAGCATCAGGGACCTTGCAACTAATGAAAAACTGTTTTTT
CASIRDLATNEKLFF
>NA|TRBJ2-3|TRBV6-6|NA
TGTGCCAGCAGCCAAAGCTGGTCTAGCACAGATACGCAGTATTTT
CASSQSWSSTDTQYF
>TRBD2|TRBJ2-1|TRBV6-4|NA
TGTGCCAGCAGTAGCGGGGGAGTCGATGAGCAGTTCTTC
CASSSGGVDEQFF